The T cell receptor (beta chain) under discussion was sequenced for a study of OX40 agonist ivuxolimab in advanced cancers. Only in-frame clones appear in the TCRdb table, and some are missing; sequencing was by immunoSEQ multiplex PCR. The sample includes over 45,000 clones, about 88% seen only once; the top ten take 3.4%. Enrollment shut out patients with autoimmune disease history or systemic immunosuppression. The sequences come from CD4+ or CD8+ T cells sorted from blood, collected in a trial of the OX40 agonist ivuxolimab. The TCR was taken from an adult with an advanced solid tumor such as melanoma, head and neck, liver or kidney cancer.

The DNA of the CDR3 is TGTGCCAGCAGTGCGACAGGTTACTCTGGGGCCAACGTCCTGACTTTC. Its translation: CASSATGYSGANVLTF. This chain connects TRBV6-1 to TRBJ2-6; weak D call: TRBD1 (6 bases). Germline CDR1 reads MNHNS; CDR2 reads SASEGT. V was shortened by 4 bases and J by 0 bases, with 10 bases between the two germline ends. This CDR3 has 16 amino acids.